This T cell receptor (beta chain) was sequenced during a study of T-cell memory formation after mild COVID-19. Study-level information: Largely donor-specific TCR clusters were found.

General study points: Clones which contracted sat mainly in CM and EM if CD4+, and in EMRA if CD8+. Certain responding clones were present in pre-infection memory, suggesting participation of cross-reactive memory.

The CDR3 is 13 amino acids. Trimming shortened V by 7 bases and J by 2 bases, and 15 bases separated the two germline ends. The germline gives CDR1 DFQATT, CDR2 SNEGSKA (reference sequence). Constant-segment primers were used for 5'RACE, and the resulting TCR alpha and TCR beta cDNA libraries carried sample barcodes and UMIs. TCRdb recomputed calls from the 5' RACE reads with MiXCR, one row per CDR3 protein. The sample includes about 190,000 distinct CDR3 sequences, about 17% of them seen just once. This clonotype was counted only a few times. Its antigen is not identified. Material for sequencing was PBMCs or a T cell subset sorted from them (not recorded which). The chain has TRBV20-1 and TRBJ2-7; a weak D match, TRBD1 (6 bases). The sequence derives from an adult woman who had mild COVID-19 (a few samples of this study predate the infection). Cell type and time point are not known. CDR3 DNA: TGCAGTGTTCGCCCCGGGACAACCTACGAGCAGTACTTC. Residues: CSVRPGTTYEQYF.